Below are 10 T cell receptor beta chains sequenced from a single sample in a study of cytomegalovirus exposure and HLA in healthy donors. Only in-frame clones appear in the TCRdb table, and some are missing; sequencing was by immunoSEQ multiplex PCR. The data hold fewer than 350,000 clones, with roughly 88% observed a single time. The sample consisted of PBMCs. Receptor source: a woman between 18 and 29 years old in good health and CMV-seronegative.

The rearrangement joins TRBV7-9 to TRBJ1-5; D unresolved. The length of the CDR3 is 14 residues. The germline V gene has CDR1 SEHNR and CDR2 FQNEAQ (reference sequence). Between the trimmed V and J ends, which lost 5 bases and 4 bases, there was a span of 12 bases. The CDR3, as DNA: TGTGCCAGCAGCCCCAGCGGGGAGAATCAGCCCCAGCATTTT. Its translation is CASSPSGENQPQHF.

V usage is TRBV6-5 and J usage is TRBJ1-3, with 10 positions matching TRBD1. CDR3 length equals 12 residues. Trimming cost V 8 bases and J 7 bases; bases outside gene matches: 2. Per the germline V gene, CDR1 is MNHEY and CDR2 is SVGAGI. The CDR3 spells CASGQGGNTIYF. The CDR3 DNA is TGTGCCAGCGGACAGGGGGGGAACACCATATATTTT.

V is TRBV19 and J is TRBJ2-7; TRBD1 matches at 7 bases. The CDR3 consists of 15 residues. The V segment lost 1 base and the J segment 3 bases; nucleotides outside the gene matches: 6. Germline values: CDR1 LNHDA, CDR2 SQIVND (reference sequence). CDR3 nucleotide sequence: TGTGCCAGTAGTATAGGAGGGGGCGATGGCTACGAGCAGTACTTC. Translation gives CASSIGGGDGYEQYF.

The chain combines TRBV9 with TRBJ2-3, with TRBD2 matching over 8 bases. Trimming cost V 0 bases and J 3 bases; bases outside gene matches: 3. This CDR3 spans 15 amino acids. Per the germline V gene, CDR1 is SGDLS and CDR2 is YYNGEE. The CDR3 region is CASSVAGGRTDTQYF. The DNA of the CDR3 is TGTGCCAGCAGCGTAGCGGGCGGGAGGACAGATACGCAGTATTTT.

The chain combines TRBV19 with TRBJ2-7; perhaps TRBD1 as D (6 bases). CDR3 length: 12 residues. Germline CDR1 LNHDA, CDR2 SQIVND (reference sequence). The V gene lost 5 bases and the J gene lost 7 bases, with 12 bases spanning the gap. CDR3 region: CASSATGWEQYF. In nucleotides, the CDR3 is TGTGCCAGTAGTGCCACAGGGTGGGAGCAGTACTTC.

The gene calls are TRBV27 and TRBJ2-3; D might be TRBD2 (6 bases). Germline CDR1 and CDR2: MNHEY and SMNVEV (reference sequence). V lost 3 bases and J 2 bases, leaving 9 bases between the germline ends. This CDR3 is 14 amino acids long. CDR3 protein: CASSLWEATDTQYF. As DNA, the CDR3 is TGTGCCAGCAGTTTGTGGGAGGCCACAGATACGCAGTATTTT.

CDR3 sequence reads: CASSLASGASYEQYF. The CDR3 nucleotides read TGTGCCAGCAGCTTGGCCTCGGGTGCCTCCTACGAGCAGTACTTC. The rearrangement links TRBV5-4 to TRBJ2-7; unclear D gene. The CDR3 extends over 15 amino acids. Per the germline V gene, CDR1 is SGHNT and CDR2 is YYREEE (reference sequence). With 0 bases removed from V and 0 bases from J, the gap between germline ends came to 10 bases.

Here the CDR3 DNA reads TGTGCCAGCAGGCTAATAGACAGGTTGTACACTGAAGCTTTCTTT. Its protein product is CASRLIDRLYTEAFF. The chain links TRBV28 to TRBJ1-1, with D possibly TRBD1 on 6 matching bases. CDR1 and CDR2 (germline): MDHEN, SYDVKM. The CDR3 loop spans 15 amino acids. The V gene lost 6 bases and the J gene lost 3 bases, with 17 bases spanning the gap. The full variable domain, its missing parts supplied by reference TRBV28 and TRBJ1-1, is DVKVTQSSRYLVKRTGEKVFLECVQDMDHENMFWYRQDPGLGLRLIYFSYDVKMKEKGDIPEGYSVSREKKERFSLILESASTNQTSMYLCASRLIDRLYTEAFFGQGTRLTVV.

The gene calls are TRBV7-3 and TRBJ2-2, with 14 bases that match TRBD2. V shed 5 bases, J shed 5 bases, and the junction held 7 bases outside the gene matches. CDR1 SGHTA and CDR2 FQGTGA come from the germline V gene. This CDR3 has 17 amino acids. The CDR3 loop reads CASSQSGTSGSTGELFF. The DNA for the CDR3 is TGTGCCAGCAGCCAATCCGGGACTAGCGGGAGTACCGGGGAGCTGTTTTTT.

The chain couples TRBV28 to TRBJ2-3, with 7 bases that match TRBD2. Germline-derived CDR1 and CDR2 are MDHEN and SYDVKM. The CDR3 totals 17 residues. V dropped 4 bases and J dropped 0; count of bases not matched to a gene: 10. Here the CDR3 reads CASSSYLAGVSTDTQYF. The DNA for the CDR3 is TGTGCCAGCAGTTCATATTTAGCGGGTGTTAGCACAGATACGCAGTATTTT.